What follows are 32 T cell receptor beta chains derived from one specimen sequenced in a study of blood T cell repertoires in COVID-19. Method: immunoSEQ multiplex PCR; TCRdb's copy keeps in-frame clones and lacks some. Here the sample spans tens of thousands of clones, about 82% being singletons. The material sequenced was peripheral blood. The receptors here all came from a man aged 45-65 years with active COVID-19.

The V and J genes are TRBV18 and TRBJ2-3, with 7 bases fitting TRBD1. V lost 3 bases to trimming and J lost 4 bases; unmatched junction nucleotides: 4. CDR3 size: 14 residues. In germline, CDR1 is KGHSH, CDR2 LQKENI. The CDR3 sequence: CASSPGTAADTQYF. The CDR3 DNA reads TGTGCCAGCTCACCCGGGACAGCGGCAGATACGCAGTATTTT.

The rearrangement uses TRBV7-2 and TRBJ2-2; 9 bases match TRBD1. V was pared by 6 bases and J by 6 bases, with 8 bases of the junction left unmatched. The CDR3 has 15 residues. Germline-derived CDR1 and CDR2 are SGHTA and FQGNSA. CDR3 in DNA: TGTGCCAGCAGACTCGCCGGGACAGGGTCCGGGGAGCTGTTTTTT. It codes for CASRLAGTGSGELFF. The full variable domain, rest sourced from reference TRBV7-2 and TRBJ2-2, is GAGVSQSPSNKVTEKGKDVELRCDPISGHTALYWYRQSLGQGLEFLIYFQGNSAPDKSGLPSDRFSAERTGGSVSTLTIQRTQQEDSAVYLCASRLAGTGSGELFFGEGSRLTVL.

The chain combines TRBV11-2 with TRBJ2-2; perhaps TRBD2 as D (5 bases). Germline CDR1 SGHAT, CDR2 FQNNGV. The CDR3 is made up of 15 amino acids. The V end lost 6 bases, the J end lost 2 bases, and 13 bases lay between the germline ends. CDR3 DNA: TGTGCCAGCAGACGCGGACTCGTTAACACCGGGGAGCTGTTTTTT. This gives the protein CASRRGLVNTGELFF.

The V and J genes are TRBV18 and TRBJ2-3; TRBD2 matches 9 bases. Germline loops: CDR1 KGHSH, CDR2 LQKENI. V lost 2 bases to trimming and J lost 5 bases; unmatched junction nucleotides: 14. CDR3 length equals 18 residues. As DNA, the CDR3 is TGTGCCAGCTCACCAATCGCTAGCGGGGTTACACTCGGAGATACGCAGTATTTT. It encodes CASSPIASGVTLGDTQYF. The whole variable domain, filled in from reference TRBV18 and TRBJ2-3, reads NAGVMQNPRHLVRRRGQEARLRCSPMKGHSHVYWYRQLPEEGLKFMVYLQKENIIDESGMPKERFSAEFPKEGPSILRIQQVVRGDSAAYFCASSPIASGVTLGDTQYFGPGTRLTVL.

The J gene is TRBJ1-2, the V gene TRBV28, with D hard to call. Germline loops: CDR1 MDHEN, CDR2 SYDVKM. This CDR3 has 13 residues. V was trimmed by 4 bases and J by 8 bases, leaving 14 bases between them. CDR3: CASSWLRMEGYTF. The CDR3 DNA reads TGTGCCAGCAGTTGGCTAAGAATGGAGGGCTACACCTTC.

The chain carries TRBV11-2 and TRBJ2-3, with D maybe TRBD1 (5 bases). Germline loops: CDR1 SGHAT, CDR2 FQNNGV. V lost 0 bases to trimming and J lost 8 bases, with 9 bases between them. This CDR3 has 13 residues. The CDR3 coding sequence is TGTGCCAGCAGCTTAGATCAGGGCGGTACGCAGTATTTT. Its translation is CASSLDQGGTQYF.

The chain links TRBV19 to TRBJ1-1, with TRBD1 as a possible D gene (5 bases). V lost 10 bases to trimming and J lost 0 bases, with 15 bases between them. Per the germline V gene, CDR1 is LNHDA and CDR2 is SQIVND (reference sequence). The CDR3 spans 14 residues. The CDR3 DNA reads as TGTGCCATCAAAGACAGTTACATGAACACTGAAGCTTTCTTT. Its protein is CAIKDSYMNTEAFF.

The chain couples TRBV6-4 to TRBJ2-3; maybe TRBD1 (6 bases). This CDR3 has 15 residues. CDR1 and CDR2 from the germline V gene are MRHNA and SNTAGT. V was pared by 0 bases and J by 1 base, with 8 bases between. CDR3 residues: CASSDSGGGTDTQYF. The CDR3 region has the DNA TGTGCCAGCAGTGACTCTGGGGGCGGCACAGATACGCAGTATTTT.

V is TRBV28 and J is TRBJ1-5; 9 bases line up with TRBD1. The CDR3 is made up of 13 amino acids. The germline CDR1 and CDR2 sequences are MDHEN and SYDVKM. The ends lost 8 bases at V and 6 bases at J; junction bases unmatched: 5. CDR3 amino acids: CASGTGGTQPQHF. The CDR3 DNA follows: TGTGCCAGCGGTACAGGGGGCACTCAGCCCCAGCATTTT.

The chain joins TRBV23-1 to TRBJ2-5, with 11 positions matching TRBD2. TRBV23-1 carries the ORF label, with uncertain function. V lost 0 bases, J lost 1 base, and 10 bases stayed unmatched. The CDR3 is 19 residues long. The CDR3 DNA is TGCGCCAGCAGTCAATCGAACCCTAGCGGGGGGACCCTCCAAGAGACCCAGTACTTC. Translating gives CASSQSNPSGGTLQETQYF.

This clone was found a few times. The CDR3 nucleotides read TGTGCCAGCAGTTATGCAAGAGCGGGATCCTACGAGCAGTACTTC. Amino acid sequence: CASSYARAGSYEQYF. This rearrangement joins TRBV6-5 to TRBJ2-7; 7 bases align to TRBD2. The J segment lost 1 base and the V segment lost 3 bases, leaving 6 bases of the junction unmatched. Germline loops: CDR1 MNHEY, CDR2 SVGAGI. The CDR3 spans 15 residues.

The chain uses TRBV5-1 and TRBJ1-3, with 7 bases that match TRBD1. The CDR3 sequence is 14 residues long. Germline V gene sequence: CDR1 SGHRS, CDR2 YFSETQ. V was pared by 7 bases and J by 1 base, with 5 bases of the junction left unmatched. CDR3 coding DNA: TGCGCCAGCCAACCAGGGGGGTCTGGAAACACCATATATTTT. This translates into CASQPGGSGNTIYF. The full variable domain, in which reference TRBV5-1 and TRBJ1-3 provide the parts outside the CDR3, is KAGVTQTPRYLIKTRGQQVTLSCSPISGHRSVSWYQQTPGQGLQFLFEYFSETQRNKGNFPGRFSGRQFSNSRSEMNVSTLELGDSALYLCASQPGGSGNTIYFGEGSWLTVV.

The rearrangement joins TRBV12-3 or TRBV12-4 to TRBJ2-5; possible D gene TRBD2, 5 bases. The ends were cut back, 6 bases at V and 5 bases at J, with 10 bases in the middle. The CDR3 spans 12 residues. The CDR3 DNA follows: TGTGCCAGCAGAGGGAGCTTGGAGACCCAGTACTTC. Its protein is CASRGSLETQYF.

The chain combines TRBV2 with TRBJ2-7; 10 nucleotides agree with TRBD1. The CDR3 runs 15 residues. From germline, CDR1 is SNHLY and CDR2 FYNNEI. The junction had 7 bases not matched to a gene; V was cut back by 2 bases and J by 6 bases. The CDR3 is CASSEWGTGVGEQYF. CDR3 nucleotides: TGTGCCAGCAGTGAATGGGGGACAGGGGTCGGCGAGCAGTACTTC. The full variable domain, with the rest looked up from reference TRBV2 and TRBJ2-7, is EPEVTQTPSHQVTQMGQEVILRCVPISNHLYFYWYRQILGQKVEFLVSFYNNEISEKSEIFDDQFSVERPDGSNFTLKIRSTKLEDSAMYFCASSEWGTGVGEQYFGPGTRLTVT.

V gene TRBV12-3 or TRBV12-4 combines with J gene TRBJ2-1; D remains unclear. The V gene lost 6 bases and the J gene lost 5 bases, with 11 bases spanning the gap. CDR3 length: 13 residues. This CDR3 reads CASSHGSDNEQFF. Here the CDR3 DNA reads TGTGCCAGCAGCCACGGGTCGGACAATGAGCAGTTCTTC.

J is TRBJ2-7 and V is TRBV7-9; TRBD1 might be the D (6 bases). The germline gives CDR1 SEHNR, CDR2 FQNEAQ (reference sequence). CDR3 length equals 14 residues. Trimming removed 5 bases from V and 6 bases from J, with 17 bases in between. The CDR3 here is CASSHGGLGGEQYF. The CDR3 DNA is TGTGCCAGCAGCCATGGAGGTTTAGGGGGCGAGCAGTACTTC.

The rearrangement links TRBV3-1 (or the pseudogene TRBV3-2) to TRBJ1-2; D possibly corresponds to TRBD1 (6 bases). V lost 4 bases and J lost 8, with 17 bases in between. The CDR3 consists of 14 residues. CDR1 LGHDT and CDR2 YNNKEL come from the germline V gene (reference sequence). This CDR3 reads CASSPYSDSRGYTF. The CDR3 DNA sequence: TGTGCCAGCAGCCCGTATTCGGACAGCCGCGGCTACACCTTC.

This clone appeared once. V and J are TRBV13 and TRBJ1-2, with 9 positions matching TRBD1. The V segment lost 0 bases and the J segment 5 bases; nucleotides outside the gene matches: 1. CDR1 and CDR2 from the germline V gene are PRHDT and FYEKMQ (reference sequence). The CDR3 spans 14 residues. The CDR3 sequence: CASSLGTGGYGYTF. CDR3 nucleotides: TGTGCCAGCAGCTTAGGGACAGGGGGTTATGGCTACACCTTC.

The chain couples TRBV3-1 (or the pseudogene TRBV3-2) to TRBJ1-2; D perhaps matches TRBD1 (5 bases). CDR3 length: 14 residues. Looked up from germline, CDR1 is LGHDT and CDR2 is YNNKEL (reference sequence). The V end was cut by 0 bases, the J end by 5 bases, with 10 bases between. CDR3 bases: TGTGCCAGCAGCCAAGATAGGGGACTTTATGGCTACACCTTC. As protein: CASSQDRGLYGYTF.

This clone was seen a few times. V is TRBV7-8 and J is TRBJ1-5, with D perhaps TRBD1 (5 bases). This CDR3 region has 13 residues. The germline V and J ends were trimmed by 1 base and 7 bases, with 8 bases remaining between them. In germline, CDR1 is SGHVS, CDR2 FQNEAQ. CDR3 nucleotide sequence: TGTGCCAGCAGCTTAGAACAGGCACAGCCCCAGCATTTT. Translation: CASSLEQAQPQHF.

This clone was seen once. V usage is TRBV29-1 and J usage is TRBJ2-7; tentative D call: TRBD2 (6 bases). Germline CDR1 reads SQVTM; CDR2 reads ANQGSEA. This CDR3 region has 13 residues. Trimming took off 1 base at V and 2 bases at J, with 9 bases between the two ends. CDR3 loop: CSVEGGATYEQYF. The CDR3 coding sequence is TGCAGCGTTGAAGGCGGGGCGACCTACGAGCAGTACTTC.

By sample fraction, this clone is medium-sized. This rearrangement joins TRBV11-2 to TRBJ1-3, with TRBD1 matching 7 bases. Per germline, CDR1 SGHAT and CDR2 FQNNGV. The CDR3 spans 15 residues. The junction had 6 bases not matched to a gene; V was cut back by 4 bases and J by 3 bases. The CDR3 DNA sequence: TGTGCCAGCAGCTACGCCCGGACAGGTGGAAACACCATATATTTT. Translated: CASSYARTGGNTIYF.

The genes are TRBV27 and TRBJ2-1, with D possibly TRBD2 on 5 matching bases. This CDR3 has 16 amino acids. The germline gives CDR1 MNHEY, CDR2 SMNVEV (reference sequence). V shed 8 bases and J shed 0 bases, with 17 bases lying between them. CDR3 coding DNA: TGTGCCAGCGGAGAACGAGGGCTTAGCTCCTACAATGAGCAGTTCTTC. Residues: CASGERGLSSYNEQFF.

The CDR3 region is CASSYSGTSGGNSNEQFF. Written as DNA, the CDR3 is TGTGCCAGCAGCTACTCCGGGACTAGCGGCGGAAATTCCAATGAGCAGTTCTTC. The chain recombines TRBV11-3 with TRBJ2-1; 11 bases line up with TRBD2. Germline-derived CDR1 and CDR2 are SGHNT and YENEEA. The CDR3 consists of 18 residues. Germline trimming cut 4 bases from V and 6 bases from J; bases unmatched to any gene: 14.

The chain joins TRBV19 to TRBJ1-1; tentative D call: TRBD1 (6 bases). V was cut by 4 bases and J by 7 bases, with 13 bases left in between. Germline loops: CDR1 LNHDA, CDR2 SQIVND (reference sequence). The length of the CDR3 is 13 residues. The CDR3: CASSRAGGGEAFF. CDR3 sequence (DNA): TGTGCCAGTAGTAGGGCTGGGGGCGGTGAAGCTTTCTTT.

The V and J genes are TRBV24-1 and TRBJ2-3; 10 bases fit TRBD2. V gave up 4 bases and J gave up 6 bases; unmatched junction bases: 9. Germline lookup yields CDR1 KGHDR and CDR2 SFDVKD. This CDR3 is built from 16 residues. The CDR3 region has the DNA TGTGCCACCAGTGACCGTAGCGGGAGGCCCTTGGATACGCAGTATTTT. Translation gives CATSDRSGRPLDTQYF.

The CDR3 here is CASPPGGGETQYF. In DNA form, the CDR3 reads TGTGCCAGCCCCCCGGGAGGAGGTGAGACCCAGTACTTC. J is TRBJ2-5 and V is TRBV28; 7 bases are a match to TRBD2. This CDR3 is 13 amino acids long. The V gene's germline CDR1 is MDHEN and CDR2 SYDVKM. The ends lost 8 bases at V and 5 bases at J; junction bases unmatched: 8.

CDR3: CASIRGDRETEQYF. The CDR3 nucleotides are TGTGCCAGCATTAGGGGGGACAGGGAGACCGAGCAGTACTTC. V and J are TRBV2 and TRBJ2-7, with 9 bases matching TRBD1. This CDR3 comprises 14 residues. J lost 6 bases, V lost 7 bases, and 10 bases had no gene match. In germline, CDR1 is SNHLY, CDR2 FYNNEI. The full variable domain, its missing parts supplied by reference TRBV2 and TRBJ2-7, is EPEVTQTPSHQVTQMGQEVILRCVPISNHLYFYWYRQILGQKVEFLVSFYNNEISEKSEIFDDQFSVERPDGSNFTLKIRSTKLEDSAMYFCASIRGDRETEQYFGPGTRLTVT.

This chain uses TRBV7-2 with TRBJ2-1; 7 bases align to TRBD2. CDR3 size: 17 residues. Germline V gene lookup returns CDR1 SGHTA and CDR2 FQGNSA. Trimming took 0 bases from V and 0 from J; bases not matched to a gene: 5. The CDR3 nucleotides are TGTGCCAGCAGCTTAGCCGGACTAGTGAGCTCCTACAATGAGCAGTTCTTC. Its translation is CASSLAGLVSSYNEQFF.

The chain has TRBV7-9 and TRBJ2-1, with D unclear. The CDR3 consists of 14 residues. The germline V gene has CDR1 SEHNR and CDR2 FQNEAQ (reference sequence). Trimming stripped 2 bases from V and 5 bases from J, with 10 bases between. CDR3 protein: CASSLPINHNEQFF. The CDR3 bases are TGTGCCAGCAGCTTACCTATTAACCACAATGAGCAGTTCTTC.

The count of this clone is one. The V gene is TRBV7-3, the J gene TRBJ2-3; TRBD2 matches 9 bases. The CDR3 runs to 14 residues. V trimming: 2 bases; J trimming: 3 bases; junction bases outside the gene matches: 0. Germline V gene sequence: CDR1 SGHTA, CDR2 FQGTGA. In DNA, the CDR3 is TGTGCCAGCAGCTTACTAGCGGGAACAGATACGCAGTATTTT. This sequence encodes CASSLLAGTDTQYF.

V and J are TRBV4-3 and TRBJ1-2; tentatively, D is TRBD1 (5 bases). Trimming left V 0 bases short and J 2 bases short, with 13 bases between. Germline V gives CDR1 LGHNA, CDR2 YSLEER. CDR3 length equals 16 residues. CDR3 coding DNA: TGCGCCAGCAGCCAAGAGTTGGGGCAGGGCAACTATGGCTACACCTTC. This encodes CASSQELGQGNYGYTF.